The 2 T cell receptor beta chains presented below share a single source sample, sequenced in a study of T and B cells in COVID-19 patients. Each TRB amplification used roughly 230-550 ng of genomic DNA from blood. TRB rearrangements were amplified by multiplex PCR with BIOMED2 TRB-A/B primers. In TCRdb, the multiplex PCR reads were re-called with MiXCR into one record per CDR3 protein. Among more than 13,000 distinct CDR3 sequences listed, more than 25% were seen once. Sequencing was performed on blood. The receptors stem from a human donor who had recovered from COVID-19.

This clonotype was recorded many times. Here the CDR3 DNA reads TGTGCCAGCAGCTCAGACAGGAGTCTTTCCTACGAGCAGTACTTC. This sequence encodes CASSSDRSLSYEQYF. The chain links TRBV12-3 or TRBV12-4 to TRBJ2-7; D is possibly TRBD1 (6 bases). This CDR3 region has 15 residues. The ends were cut back, 6 bases at V and 1 base at J, with 16 bases in the middle.

V usage is TRBV6-2 or TRBV6-3 and J usage is TRBJ2-1; 8 bases agree with TRBD1. This CDR3 is 14 amino acids long. From germline, CDR1 is MNHEY and CDR2 SVGEGT. J lost 9 bases, V lost 2 bases, and 6 bases had no gene match. CDR3 coding DNA: TGTGCCAGCAGTTACCTTTCTGGGACAGGTGAGCAGTTCTTC. Its translation: CASSYLSGTGEQFF.